Listed below are T cell receptor beta chains from one sample, sequenced in a study of blood T cells in healthy people across ages. TCRdb analysed the 5' RACE reads with MiXCR anew, one entry per CDR3 protein. This table holds about 1.6 million distinct CDR3 sequences, almost 35% found once. The sequencing input was blood. The source is a woman in her twenties or thirties in good health. CDR3s include the opening cysteine and the closing phenylalanine or tryptophan. The D gene is left open where the match is weak. Size is stated for part of the rows, as once, few or many counts, or as a class when the clone is expanded.

j_call: TRBJ2-7; clone_size: few; v_call: TRBV28; d_call: .; cdr3_aa: CASRLSVLTYEQYF; cdr3_nt: TGTGCCAGTCGACTCTCCGTTCTCACCTACGAGCAGTACTTC
j_call: TRBJ1-5; clone_size: .; v_call: TRBV4-2; d_call: TRBD1; cdr3_aa: CASSQGTGGVSNQPQHF; cdr3_nt: TGTGCCAGCAGCCAAGGGACAGGAGGGGTTAGCAATCAGCCCCAGCATTTT
j_call: TRBJ2-3; clone_size: .; v_call: TRBV20-1; d_call: TRBD2; cdr3_aa: CSASQLGTSGSSTDTQYF; cdr3_nt: TGCAGTGCCAGCCAACTAGGGACTAGCGGATCTAGCACAGATACGCAGTATTTT
j_call: TRBJ2-7; clone_size: .; v_call: TRBV4-1; d_call: .; cdr3_aa: CASSHPRSNEQYF; cdr3_nt: TGCGCCAGCAGCCATCCTCGTAGTAACGAGCAGTACTTC
j_call: TRBJ2-3; clone_size: few; v_call: TRBV29-1; d_call: TRBD2; cdr3_aa: CSTCRGGTDTQYF; cdr3_nt: TGCAGCACTTGCCGGGGGGGCACAGATACGCAGTATTTT
j_call: TRBJ1-2; clone_size: few; v_call: TRBV27; d_call: .; cdr3_aa: CASGSGRVYYGYTF; cdr3_nt: TGTGCCAGCGGGTCTGGGAGGGTTTACTATGGCTACACCTTC
j_call: TRBJ1-2; clone_size: .; v_call: TRBV12-3/TRBV12-4; d_call: .; cdr3_aa: CASRGEVFYGYTF; cdr3_nt: TGTGCCAGCAGGGGGGAGGTGTTCTATGGCTACACCTTC
j_call: TRBJ1-4; clone_size: .; v_call: TRBV2; d_call: .; cdr3_aa: CASSAWPPTNEKLFF; cdr3_nt: TGTGCCAGCAGTGCCTGGCCTCCAACTAATGAAAAACTGTTTTTT
j_call: TRBJ2-3; clone_size: .; v_call: TRBV11-1; d_call: TRBD2; cdr3_aa: CASSFVGAAGDSTDTQYF; cdr3_nt: TGTGCCAGCAGCTTCGTGGGTGCGGCGGGAGACAGCACAGATACGCAGTATTTT
j_call: TRBJ2-3; clone_size: .; v_call: TRBV20-1; d_call: TRBD2; cdr3_aa: CSAGRSGGASTQYF; cdr3_nt: TGCAGTGCAGGTCGGAGCGGGGGGGCCTCTACGCAGTATTTT
j_call: TRBJ2-1; clone_size: .; v_call: TRBV7-8; d_call: .; cdr3_aa: CASSQEAGPYNGQFF; cdr3_nt: TGTGCCAGCAGCCAGGAGGCGGGACCCTACAATGGGCAGTTCTTC
j_call: TRBJ2-3; clone_size: .; v_call: TRBV5-1; d_call: TRBD2; cdr3_aa: CASSLGRRSGRDADTQYF; cdr3_nt: TGCGCCAGCAGCTTGGGGCGGAGGAGCGGGAGAGACGCAGATACGCAGTATTTT
j_call: TRBJ1-6; clone_size: once; v_call: TRBV20-1; d_call: .; cdr3_aa: CSARKSGPGSPLHF; cdr3_nt: TGCAGTGCTAGAAAATCCGGGCCGGGGTCACCCCTCCACTTT
j_call: TRBJ2-1; clone_size: few; v_call: TRBV3-1; d_call: .; cdr3_aa: CASSQGAGWYNEQFF; cdr3_nt: TGTGCCAGCAGCCAAGGGGCGGGGTGGTACAATGAGCAGTTCTTC
j_call: TRBJ2-1; clone_size: few; v_call: TRBV11-2; d_call: TRBD2; cdr3_aa: CASSSLAGGLNEQFF; cdr3_nt: TGTGCCAGCAGCTCCCTAGCGGGAGGCCTCAATGAGCAGTTCTTC
j_call: TRBJ2-7; clone_size: .; v_call: TRBV20-1; d_call: TRBD2; cdr3_aa: CSARDLGVYSGRPATQSYEQYF; cdr3_nt: TGCAGTGCTAGAGATCTCGGGGTTTACAGCGGGAGGCCCGCAACGCAATCCTACGAGCAGTACTTC
j_call: TRBJ2-2; clone_size: few; v_call: TRBV6-6; d_call: .; cdr3_aa: CASSRLGGDNTGELFF; cdr3_nt: TGTGCCAGCAGTCGCCTTGGAGGGGATAACACCGGGGAGCTGTTTTTT
j_call: TRBJ2-1; clone_size: .; v_call: TRBV13; d_call: .; cdr3_aa: CASSLGSSAGGVEQFF; cdr3_nt: TGTGCCAGCAGCTTAGGATCTAGCGCTGGTGGCGTTGAGCAGTTCTTC
j_call: TRBJ2-5; clone_size: .; v_call: TRBV4-1; d_call: .; cdr3_aa: CASSQGRSEGASETQYF; cdr3_nt: TGCGCCAGCAGCCAAGGGAGGTCGGAGGGGGCGTCGGAGACCCAGTACTTC
j_call: TRBJ2-7; clone_size: few; v_call: TRBV7-2; d_call: .; cdr3_aa: CASSLSKTSYEQYF; cdr3_nt: TGTGCCAGCAGCTTAAGTAAAACGTCCTACGAGCAGTACTTC
j_call: TRBJ2-7; clone_size: few; v_call: TRBV4-2; d_call: TRBD2; cdr3_aa: CASSHIGLAGAYEQYF; cdr3_nt: TGTGCCAGCAGCCATATAGGACTAGCGGGGGCCTACGAGCAGTACTTC
j_call: TRBJ2-2; clone_size: once; v_call: TRBV5-1; d_call: .; cdr3_aa: CASSPGANRGGELFF; cdr3_nt: TGCGCCAGCAGCCCCGGGGCTAATCGCGGCGGGGAGCTGTTTTTT
j_call: TRBJ2-7; clone_size: few; v_call: TRBV29-1; d_call: TRBD1; cdr3_aa: CSVETGGRYEQYF; cdr3_nt: TGCAGCGTTGAGACAGGGGGTAGGTACGAGCAGTACTTC
j_call: TRBJ1-6; clone_size: .; v_call: TRBV7-9; d_call: .; cdr3_aa: CASRSTQSPLHF; cdr3_nt: TGTGCCAGCAGGTCCACCCAGTCACCCCTCCACTTT
j_call: TRBJ2-5; clone_size: few; v_call: TRBV4-2; d_call: TRBD2; cdr3_aa: CASSQGASGELQETQYF; cdr3_nt: TGTGCCAGCAGCCAAGGGGCTAGCGGGGAATTACAAGAGACCCAGTACTTC
j_call: TRBJ2-1; clone_size: few; v_call: TRBV15; d_call: TRBD2; cdr3_aa: CATSLGTSESYNEQFF; cdr3_nt: TGTGCCACCAGCCTCGGGACTAGCGAGTCCTACAATGAGCAGTTCTTC
j_call: TRBJ2-3; clone_size: many; v_call: TRBV29-1; d_call: .; cdr3_aa: CSAQGAGGSTDTQYF; cdr3_nt: TGCAGCGCCCAGGGGGCGGGAGGGAGCACAGATACGCAGTATTTT
j_call: TRBJ2-3; clone_size: few; v_call: TRBV7-6; d_call: TRBD2; cdr3_aa: CASSPRPAGITDTQYF; cdr3_nt: TGTGCCAGCAGCCCCCGCCCAGCGGGGATCACAGATACGCAGTATTTT
j_call: TRBJ2-5; clone_size: .; v_call: TRBV11-2; d_call: .; cdr3_aa: CASSLTRPGGETQYF; cdr3_nt: TGTGCCAGCAGCTTAACCAGACCCGGTGGGGAGACTCAGTACTTC
j_call: TRBJ2-1; clone_size: few; v_call: TRBV4-1; d_call: .; cdr3_aa: CASSQARETPYNEQFF; cdr3_nt: TGCGCCAGCAGCCAAGCCCGGGAGACCCCCTACAATGAGCAGTTCTTC
j_call: TRBJ2-1; clone_size: .; v_call: TRBV20-1; d_call: TRBD2; cdr3_aa: CSAGLGLAYNEQFF; cdr3_nt: TGCAGTGCTGGCCTGGGACTAGCCTACAATGAGCAGTTCTTC
j_call: TRBJ1-6; clone_size: .; v_call: TRBV3-1; d_call: .; cdr3_aa: CASSQGLSSGSPLHF; cdr3_nt: TGTGCCAGCAGCCAGGGTCTGTCTTCCGGTTCACCCCTCCACTTT
j_call: TRBJ2-3; clone_size: many; v_call: TRBV7-6; d_call: TRBD2; cdr3_aa: CASSSTQAGITDTQYF; cdr3_nt: TGTGCCAGCAGCTCTACCCAAGCGGGGATCACAGATACGCAGTATTTT
j_call: TRBJ1-1; clone_size: .; v_call: TRBV4-1; d_call: .; cdr3_aa: CASSQEDGRVTYTEAFF; cdr3_nt: TGCGCCAGCAGCCAAGAAGATGGCAGGGTGACTTACACTGAAGCTTTCTTT
j_call: TRBJ2-7; clone_size: .; v_call: TRBV5-1; d_call: .; cdr3_aa: CASSPVPISSYEQYF; cdr3_nt: TGCGCCAGCAGTCCAGTTCCTATAAGCTCCTACGAGCAGTACTTC
j_call: TRBJ2-3; clone_size: .; v_call: TRBV7-9; d_call: .; cdr3_aa: CASSLGGVGGADTQYF; cdr3_nt: TGTGCCAGCAGCTTAGGAGGGGTCGGGGGTGCAGATACGCAGTATTTT
j_call: TRBJ2-3; clone_size: .; v_call: TRBV9; d_call: TRBD2; cdr3_aa: CAGSAPREGLSNTQYF; cdr3_nt: TGTGCCGGCAGCGCCCCGCGGGAGGGCCTTTCGAATACGCAGTATTTT
j_call: TRBJ2-1; clone_size: few; v_call: TRBV4-1; d_call: .; cdr3_aa: CASSQDTVFLNEQFF; cdr3_nt: TGCGCCAGCAGCCAAGATACCGTCTTTCTCAATGAGCAGTTCTTC
j_call: TRBJ2-7; clone_size: many; v_call: TRBV4-1; d_call: .; cdr3_aa: CASSQEQGGRYEQYF; cdr3_nt: TGCGCCAGCAGCCAAGAGCAGGGGGGCCGCTACGAGCAGTACTTC
j_call: TRBJ2-5; clone_size: many; v_call: TRBV29-1; d_call: .; cdr3_aa: CSVARYGREQETQYF; cdr3_nt: TGCAGCGTTGCCCGGTATGGCCGGGAGCAAGAGACCCAGTACTTC
j_call: TRBJ2-3; clone_size: few; v_call: TRBV3-1; d_call: .; cdr3_aa: CASSRSGKTTDTQYF; cdr3_nt: TGTGCCAGCAGTCGTTCCGGGAAGACCACAGATACGCAGTATTTT
j_call: TRBJ2-6; clone_size: few; v_call: TRBV2; d_call: .; cdr3_aa: CASSEYGGSGANVLTF; cdr3_nt: TGTGCCAGCAGTGAATACGGGGGATCTGGGGCCAACGTCCTGACTTTC
j_call: TRBJ2-1; clone_size: many; v_call: TRBV4-2; d_call: TRBD2; cdr3_aa: CASSQGLAGHNEQFF; cdr3_nt: TGTGCCAGCAGCCAAGGACTAGCGGGCCACAATGAGCAGTTCTTC
j_call: TRBJ2-5; clone_size: .; v_call: TRBV5-1; d_call: .; cdr3_aa: CASSDGTQETQYF; cdr3_nt: TGCGCCAGCAGCGACGGGACGCAAGAGACCCAGTACTTC
j_call: TRBJ2-2; clone_size: .; v_call: TRBV5-1; d_call: .; cdr3_aa: CASSLERWNTGVLFF; cdr3_nt: TGCGCCAGCAGCTTGGAACGCTGGAACACCGGGGTGCTGTTTTTT
j_call: TRBJ1-3; clone_size: few; v_call: TRBV4-2; d_call: .; cdr3_aa: CASSLVRSPGVNGDTIYF; cdr3_nt: TGTGCCAGCAGCCTTGTACGCTCCCCCGGGGTCAATGGGGACACCATATATTTT
j_call: TRBJ2-1; clone_size: .; v_call: TRBV11-2; d_call: TRBD2; cdr3_aa: CASSPSPLLLAGGINEQFF; cdr3_nt: TGTGCCAGCAGCCCTAGTCCCCTCCTACTAGCGGGGGGAATCAATGAGCAGTTCTTC
j_call: TRBJ2-2; clone_size: .; v_call: TRBV5-1; d_call: TRBD1; cdr3_aa: CASSTGQVSGELFF; cdr3_nt: TGCGCCAGCAGCACGGGACAGGTCTCCGGGGAGCTGTTTTTT
j_call: TRBJ2-7; clone_size: few; v_call: TRBV30; d_call: TRBD2; cdr3_aa: CAWSELAGSSYEQYF; cdr3_nt: TGTGCCTGGAGCGAACTAGCGGGGAGCTCCTACGAGCAGTACTTC
j_call: TRBJ1-4; clone_size: few; v_call: TRBV6-6; d_call: TRBD1; cdr3_aa: CASSRTTGGKLFF; cdr3_nt: TGTGCCAGCAGCCGCACCACAGGGGGAAAACTGTTTTTT
j_call: TRBJ2-3; clone_size: .; v_call: TRBV5-1; d_call: .; cdr3_aa: CASSLSPGGAGASTDTQYF; cdr3_nt: TGCGCCAGCAGCTTATCCCCTGGCGGGGCGGGGGCAAGCACCGATACGCAGTATTTT
j_call: TRBJ1-1; clone_size: few; v_call: TRBV10-3; d_call: .; cdr3_aa: CAISGKKGTEAFF; cdr3_nt: TGTGCCATCAGTGGCAAAAAGGGCACTGAAGCTTTCTTT
j_call: TRBJ1-2; clone_size: few; v_call: TRBV20-1; d_call: TRBD1; cdr3_aa: CSARGGGQTYYGYTF; cdr3_nt: TGCAGTGCTAGAGGGGGGGGACAGACTTACTATGGCTACACCTTC
j_call: TRBJ2-4; clone_size: few; v_call: TRBV20-1; d_call: TRBD1; cdr3_aa: CSARGQGVKNIQYF; cdr3_nt: TGCAGTGCTAGGGGACAGGGGGTCAAAAACATTCAGTACTTC
j_call: TRBJ2-1; clone_size: many; v_call: TRBV6-5; d_call: .; cdr3_aa: CASSGLRYNEQFF; cdr3_nt: TGTGCCAGCAGTGGGTTACGCTACAATGAGCAGTTCTTC